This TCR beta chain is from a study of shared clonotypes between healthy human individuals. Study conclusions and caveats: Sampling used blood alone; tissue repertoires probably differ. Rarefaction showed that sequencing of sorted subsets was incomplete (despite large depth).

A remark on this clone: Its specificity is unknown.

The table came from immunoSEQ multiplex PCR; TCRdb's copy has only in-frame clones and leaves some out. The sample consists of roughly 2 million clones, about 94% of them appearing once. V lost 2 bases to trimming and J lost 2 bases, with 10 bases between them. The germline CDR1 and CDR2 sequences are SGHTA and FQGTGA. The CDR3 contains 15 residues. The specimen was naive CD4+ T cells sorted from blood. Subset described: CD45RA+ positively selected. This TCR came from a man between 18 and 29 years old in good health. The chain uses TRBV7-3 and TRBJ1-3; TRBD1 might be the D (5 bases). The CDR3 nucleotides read TGTGCCAGCAGCTTAGGGGCAGGCGCTGGAAACACCATATATTTT. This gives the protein CASSLGAGAGNTIYF. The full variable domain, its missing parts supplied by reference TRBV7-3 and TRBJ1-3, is GAGVSQTPSNKVTEKGKYVELRCDPISGHTALYWYRQSLGQGPEFLIYFQGTGAADDSGLPNDRFFAVRPEGSVSTLKIQRTERGDSAVYLCASSLGAGAGNTIYFGEGSWLTVV.